This T cell receptor beta chain emerged from a study of metastatic and nonmetastatic thyroid tumors. Each patient went into thyroid surgery without having received any treatment. The germline V gene encodes CDR1 SGHRS and CDR2 YFSETQ. The V end lost 1 base, the J end lost 3 bases, and 10 bases lay between the germline ends. The CDR3 is 14 residues long. This clone was seen once. TCRdb called clones again from the PCR reads with MiXCR. Of roughly 28,000 clones listed, 20% to 25% are singletons. The source of this sequence is a female donor with papillary thyroid cancer or a benign thyroid nodule (not recorded which). Some clones in this sample may be carry-over from other donors' samples. The sequenced sample was blood. The chain links TRBV5-1 to TRBJ1-1; D is ambiguous. This chain's CDR3 is CASSLFPDYTEAFF. CDR3 sequence (DNA): TGCGCCAGCAGCTTGTTTCCGGATTACACTGAAGCTTTCTTT.